This T cell receptor beta chain was captured by sequencing in a study of blood T cell repertoires in COVID-19. Study information: Samples of COVID-19 (acute and convalescent) were obtained from the United States, Italy and Spain. Sources were T cells, B-cell-depleted T cells, or PBMCs; the material itself was cDNA or gDNA.

In the case of this clone: This CDR3 is also generated by other DNA sequences in the sample.

Original processing notes: Amplifying reference gene primers gave estimates of nucleated cell counts. Clones were sequenced by immunoSEQ multiplex PCR, and TCRdb holds only the in-frame ones, with some missing. V, J and clone size derive from that table, while D and trimming were established from the DNA sequence. The sample lists approximately 300,000 clones, about 83% occurring once. CDR1 is MDHEN, CDR2 SYDVKM, per germline. The CDR3 extends over 15 amino acids. The V gene end was trimmed by 5 bases and the J gene end by 0 bases; junction bases not matched to a gene: 1. The sample was peripheral blood. This receptor was taken from a woman aged 45-65 years with acute or convalescent COVID-19. The gene calls are TRBV28 and TRBJ2-6; TRBD1 agrees at 7 bases. The DNA of the CDR3 is TGTGCCAGCAGTCGACAGGGCTCTGGGGCCAACGTCCTGACTTTC. This translates into CASSRQGSGANVLTF.